This TCR beta chain was recovered during a study of T cells in Graves' hyperthyroidism and ophthalmopathy. RNA transcripts provided the source from which TCR beta CDR3 regions were amplified. With the HTBI primer set, the TCR CDR3 went through a first round of RT-PCR. A single record per CDR3 protein comes from TCRdb applying MiXCR to the multiplex PCR reads. The repertoire holds roughly 600,000 distinct CDR3 sequences, with about 14% as singletons. CDR1 is SNHLY, CDR2 FYNNEI, per germline. The CDR3 extends over 15 amino acids. The J segment lost 5 bases and the V segment lost 7 bases, leaving 10 bases of the junction unmatched. Ophthalmopathy in the patients scored at least 3 on Clinical Activity Score and at least 4 on NOSPECS grade, lasting under 3 months. This clonotype occurred a few times.

The rearrangement links TRBV2 to TRBJ1-4; TRBD1 agrees at 7 bases. This TCR was recovered from a woman aged 45-65 years with Graves' ophthalmopathy. Sequenced: blood. The CDR3 bases are TGTGCCAGCAAATTTCGCTCGGGACAGAATGAAAAACTGTTTTTT. It translates to CASKFRSGQNEKLFF.